The 24 T cell receptor beta chains in this list originate from one sample, sequenced in a study of regulatory T cells in long-lasting Graves disease. CDR3-region Arm-PCR and iRepertoire HTBI primers produced the TCR beta libraries. TCRdb reanalysed the multiplex PCR reads using MiXCR and keeps one entry per CDR3 protein. The sample shows 440,000 or so distinct CDR3 sequences, about 15% of them seen only once. Specified time point: newly diagnosed GD, antithyroid drugs for less than 3 months. Scientists built the TCR library using RNA that was extracted from PBMCs. In addition, the sample was reused for a study of T cells in Graves' hyperthyroidism and ophthalmopathy.

Sample: peripheral blood mononuclear cells (PBMCs), taken at new diagnosis, from a patient treated with antithyroid drugs. Every receptor here comes from a woman aged 25 to 45 with Graves disease.

V and J are TRBV6-2 or TRBV6-3 and TRBJ2-7; perhaps TRBD1 as D (7 bases). Germline values: CDR1 MNHEY, CDR2 SVGEGT. The CDR3 has 16 amino acids. V lost 0 bases to trimming and J lost 0 bases, with 12 bases between them. CDR3 sequence: CASSYSGGQSSYEQYF. CDR3 nucleotide sequence: TGTGCCAGCAGTTACTCGGGGGGACAGAGCTCCTACGAGCAGTACTTC.

This clonotype was seen only once. This may come from a read error, since a much larger clone is one base off. This chain uses TRBV6-5 with TRBJ2-7; possibly TRBD2 for D (6 bases). The CDR3 has 14 residues. Germline V gene lookup returns CDR1 MNHEY and CDR2 SVGAGI. This CDR3 reads CASSYGSGNYKQYF. In DNA, the CDR3 is TGTGCCAGCAGTTACGGTAGCGGAAACTACAAGCAGTACTTC.

The rearrangement uses TRBV9 and TRBJ2-3; D call uncertain. This CDR3 comprises 16 residues. Germline CDR1 SGDLS, CDR2 YYNGEE. With 3 bases removed from V and 0 bases from J, the gap between germline ends came to 14 bases. CDR3: CASSGGPRISTDTQYF. The CDR3 DNA follows: TGTGCCAGCAGCGGCGGACCACGAATCAGCACAGATACGCAGTATTTT. Full variable domain (rest looked up from reference TRBV9 and TRBJ2-3): DSGVTQTPKHLITATGQRVTLRCSPRSGDLSVYWYQQSLDQGLQFLIQYYNGEERAKGNILERFSAQQFPDLHSELNLSSLELGDSALYFCASSGGPRISTDTQYFGPGTRLTVL.

This clonotype has more than one count but fewer than ten. The chain joins TRBV12-3 or TRBV12-4 to TRBJ1-5; tentative D call: TRBD1 (5 bases). CDR3 length: 14 amino acids. Deletions cut 3 bases from V and 4 bases from J, with 10 bases between. The CDR3 DNA is TGTGCCAGCAGTTTTCGACAGCAGAATCAGCCCCAGCATTTT. It is translated as CASSFRQQNQPQHF.

This clonotype has at least ten counts. The rearrangement uses TRBV5-1 and TRBJ2-5; D unresolved. Germline CDR1 reads SGHRS; CDR2 reads YFSETQ. The CDR3 length is 14 residues. The ends were cut back, 0 bases at V and 2 bases at J, with 8 bases in the middle. The CDR3 reads CASSLDWRQETQYF. DNA of the CDR3: TGCGCCAGCAGCTTGGATTGGAGACAAGAGACCCAGTACTTC.

The chain couples TRBV11-2 to TRBJ2-1, with 9 bases fitting TRBD2. Unmatched junction bases numbered 5, after V lost 1 base and J lost 7 bases. The CDR3 has 15 amino acids. Germline CDR1 and CDR2: SGHAT and FQNNGV. The CDR3 nucleotides read TGTGCCAGCAGCTTAGGGGTAGCGGGAGTAAATGAGCAGTTCTTC. Translating it yields CASSLGVAGVNEQFF.

J is TRBJ2-1 and V is TRBV9; tentatively, D is TRBD1 (6 bases). Germline V lookup: CDR1 SGDLS, CDR2 YYNGEE. Trimming stripped 4 bases from V and 6 bases from J, with 17 bases between. This CDR3 is built from 15 residues. In DNA form, the CDR3 reads TGTGCCAGCAGCTCCTCCGGGACAAGGGGCAATGAGCAGTTCTTC. Translating gives CASSSSGTRGNEQFF.

This clonotype has a count of ten or more. The rearrangement uses TRBV20-1 and TRBJ2-2; TRBD1 agrees at 11 bases. V gave up 3 bases and J gave up 6 bases; unmatched junction bases: 3. The CDR3 length is 14 residues. CDR1 and CDR2 from the germline V gene are DFQATT and SNEGSKA (reference sequence). CDR3 sequence reads: CSARSGQGAGELFF. CDR3 nucleotides: TGCAGTGCTAGGTCGGGACAGGGGGCCGGGGAGCTGTTTTTT.

This clonotype was seen at least ten times. The chain employs TRBV28 and TRBJ2-7; 11 positions match TRBD2. The CDR3 spans 18 residues. Germline CDR1 and CDR2: MDHEN and SYDVKM. J lost 0 bases, V lost 10 bases, and 17 bases had no gene match. The CDR3 nucleotides are TGTGCCACCCGGAACTCGGGACTAGCGGCTCTTAGCTCCTACGAGCAGTACTTC. Translated: CATRNSGLAALSSYEQYF.

This clonotype was detected ten times or more. The chain couples TRBV6-1 to TRBJ1-2; possibly TRBD1 for D (5 bases). Germline V CDR1 and CDR2: MNHNS, SASEGT. The CDR3 length is 13 residues. The V and J ends lost 5 bases and 5 bases respectively, with 12 bases between them. The CDR3 loop is CASSRGARYGYTF. The CDR3 region has the DNA TGTGCCAGCAGTCGAGGGGCTCGTTATGGCTACACCTTC.

The chain employs TRBV7-3 and TRBJ2-3; TRBD1 is a possible D gene (6 bases). Trimming left V 4 bases short and J 5 bases short, with 16 bases between. The germline V gene encodes CDR1 SGHTA and CDR2 FQGTGA. The CDR3 length is 15 residues. The chain's CDR3 is CASSSQGHMGDTQYF. The CDR3 DNA follows: TGTGCCAGCAGCTCCCAGGGACATATGGGAGATACGCAGTATTTT.

The chain has TRBV9 and TRBJ1-2; D uncertain. This CDR3 is built from 17 residues. CDR1 SGDLS and CDR2 YYNGEE come from the germline V gene. V shed 4 bases and J shed 3 bases, with 22 bases lying between them. The CDR3: CASSPYPGITRDYGYTF. The CDR3 nucleotides read TGTGCCAGCAGCCCATACCCCGGGATTACACGGGACTATGGCTACACCTTC. Full variable domain (missing parts from reference TRBV9 and TRBJ1-2): DSGVTQTPKHLITATGQRVTLRCSPRSGDLSVYWYQQSLDQGLQFLIQYYNGEERAKGNILERFSAQQFPDLHSELNLSSLELGDSALYFCASSPYPGITRDYGYTFGSGTRLTVV.

The sample holds a few counts of this clonotype. This rearrangement joins TRBV5-1 to TRBJ2-1, with TRBD2 matching over 8 bases. Germline CDR1 and CDR2: SGHRS and YFSETQ. V was pared by 2 bases and J by 2 bases, with 3 bases of the junction left unmatched. The CDR3 runs 15 residues. The CDR3 protein is CASSFNSGAYNEQFF. The CDR3 nucleotides are TGCGCCAGCAGCTTTAATAGCGGGGCCTACAATGAGCAGTTCTTC. The full variable domain, rest sourced from reference TRBV5-1 and TRBJ2-1, is KAGVTQTPRYLIKTRGQQVTLSCSPISGHRSVSWYQQTPGQGLQFLFEYFSETQRNKGNFPGRFSGRQFSNSRSEMNVSTLELGDSALYLCASSFNSGAYNEQFFGPGTRLTVL.

Points on this clonotype: With a much larger clone just one base away, this may be a read error. The gene calls are TRBV2 and TRBJ2-5, with D hard to call. Germline V CDR1 and CDR2: SNHLY, FYNNEI. Between the trimmed V and J ends, which lost 2 bases and 11 bases, there was a span of 6 bases. This CDR3 is built from 10 residues. The CDR3 loop is CASSEFTQYF. The CDR3 coding sequence is TGTGCCAGCAGTGAATTTACACAGTACTTC.

This clonotype was observed many times. The chain joins TRBV12-3 or TRBV12-4 to TRBJ1-5; D is ambiguous. Trimming pared 0 bases from V and 8 bases from J, leaving 8 bases between. The CDR3 runs to 13 residues. CDR3 sequence: CASSLATGEPQHF. In DNA form, the CDR3 reads TGTGCCAGCAGTTTAGCGACTGGGGAGCCCCAGCATTTT.

This clonotype appeared many times. The chain is built from TRBV20-1 and TRBJ2-3, with 8 bases aligning to TRBD2. Germline trimming cut 3 bases from V and 4 bases from J; bases unmatched to any gene: 9. This CDR3 has 15 residues. Looked up from germline, CDR1 is DFQATT and CDR2 is SNEGSKA (reference sequence). Here the CDR3 reads CSARPSGHEADTQYF. The CDR3 bases are TGCAGTGCTAGGCCTAGCGGGCACGAAGCAGATACGCAGTATTTT.

The table lists this clonotype with a count of one. A much larger clone differs by one base, so this may be a read error. V gene TRBV4-2 combines with J gene TRBJ2-1, with D perhaps TRBD2 (5 bases). CDR1 is LGHNA and CDR2 is YNFKEQ in the germline V gene. There are 17 residues in the CDR3. V was shortened by 0 bases and J by 10 bases, with 22 bases between the two germline ends. The DNA for the CDR3 is TGTGCCAGCAGCCAAGAAGGTCAGTGGGAGTTAGTTGACGAGCAGTTCTTC. Protein sequence: CASSQEGQWELVDEQFF.

This clonotype was observed a few times. The chain joins TRBV5-1 to TRBJ2-2; 7 bases align to TRBD2. Trimming cost V 0 bases and J 0 bases; bases outside gene matches: 2. This CDR3 is 16 amino acids long. Germline V CDR1 and CDR2: SGHRS, YFSETQ. CDR3 nucleotide sequence: TGCGCCAGCAGCTTGGGGGGGGGGACGAACACCGGGGAGCTGTTTTTT. Translated, it gives CASSLGGGTNTGELFF.

There are many counts of this clonotype. The chain is built from TRBV11-2 and TRBJ2-5; a weak D match, TRBD1 (6 bases). Germline CDR1 SGHAT, CDR2 FQNNGV. This CDR3 comprises 15 residues. V was trimmed by 1 base and J by 2 bases, leaving 11 bases between them. The CDR3 DNA is TGTGCCAGCAGCTTAGTGGACAGCTTGCAAGAGACCCAGTACTTC. Translating gives CASSLVDSLQETQYF.

This clonotype was counted many times. The chain combines TRBV9 with TRBJ1-1, with D possibly TRBD1 on 6 matching bases. Germline-derived CDR1 and CDR2 are SGDLS and YYNGEE. The germline V and J ends were trimmed by 0 bases and 0 bases, with 15 bases remaining between them. This CDR3 region has 17 residues. This chain's CDR3 is CASSVAGGETLNTEAFF. The CDR3 region has the DNA TGTGCCAGCAGCGTAGCGGGGGGCGAGACCTTGAACACTGAAGCTTTCTTT.

The CDR3 DNA follows: TGCGCCAGCAGCCGGGACGCCGGGTCGTTGGAGCAGTACTTC. This encodes CASSRDAGSLEQYF. The J gene is TRBJ2-7, the V gene TRBV10-1; D assignment may be TRBD1 or TRBD2 (5 bases each). V was clipped by 6 bases and J by 7 bases, with 19 bases between them. Germline loops: CDR1 WNHNN, CDR2 SYGVQD (reference sequence). This CDR3 comprises 14 residues.

This clonotype came up a few times. The chain uses TRBV6-2 or TRBV6-3 and TRBJ1-4, with TRBD1 identical over 9 bases. Per the germline V gene, CDR1 is MNHEY and CDR2 is SVGEGT. The V gene end was trimmed by 7 bases and the J gene end by 8 bases; junction bases not matched to a gene: 20. This CDR3 spans 18 amino acids. CDR3: CASTGLRDRAPRDEKLFF. CDR3 bases: TGTGCCAGCACGGGGCTCCGGGACAGGGCACCACGGGACGAAAAACTGTTTTTT.

This clonotype was seen many times. This rearrangement joins TRBV24-1 to TRBJ2-2; weak D call: TRBD1 (6 bases). Trimming pared 1 base from V and 2 bases from J, leaving 10 bases between. The CDR3 length is 16 residues. Per germline, CDR1 KGHDR and CDR2 SFDVKD. In DNA form, the CDR3 reads TGTGCCACCAGTGATTTCGACAGGTTCAACACCGGGGAGCTGTTTTTT. Amino acid sequence: CATSDFDRFNTGELFF.

Points on this clonotype: This clone may be a read error of a much larger clone one base away. The CDR3 coding sequence is TGTGCCAGCACTACTGGCGGGACAGGGGCTGGCAAGCAGTACTTC. Encoded protein: CASTTGGTGAGKQYF. The chain has TRBV6-1 and TRBJ2-7, with TRBD1 matching 10 bases. The CDR3 is 15 residues long. Germline CDR1 and CDR2: MNHNS and SASEGT. The trim removed 7 bases at V and 8 bases at J, leaving 14 bases unmatched.